The 21 T cell receptor beta chains presented below share a single source sample, sequenced in a study of blood T cell repertoires in COVID-19. Here immunoSEQ multiplex PCR was the method, and the copy in TCRdb shows in-frame clones only, minus some. The profile shows fewer than 200,000 clones, 90% to 95% of them singletons. Sequencing was performed on peripheral blood. All receptors come from a woman in her forties or fifties with acute or convalescent COVID-19.

The rearrangement joins TRBV24-1 to TRBJ2-1, with a tentative D call TRBD2 (6 bases). The V end lost 9 bases, the J end lost 1 base, and 9 bases lay between the germline ends. The CDR3 runs 13 residues. Germline CDR1 is KGHDR and CDR2 is SFDVKD. In DNA, the CDR3 is TGTGCCACCGCGGGAAGGTCCTACAATGAGCAGTTCTTC. Protein sequence: CATAGRSYNEQFF.

The chain recombines TRBV30 with TRBJ1-2, with a weak D call TRBD1 (5 bases). CDR1 GTSNPN and CDR2 SVGIG come from the germline V gene (reference sequence). Trimming removed 3 bases from V and 2 bases from J, with 10 bases in between. There are 13 residues in the CDR3. This chain's CDR3 is CAWRGPGNYGYTF. In DNA, the CDR3 is TGTGCCTGGAGAGGGCCAGGGAACTATGGCTACACCTTC.

This rearrangement joins TRBV6-2 or TRBV6-3 to TRBJ2-1, with 12 bases lining up with TRBD2. The germline CDR1 and CDR2 sequences are MNHEY and SVGEGT. Unmatched junction bases numbered 9, after V lost 2 bases and J lost 16 bases. The CDR3 extends over 14 amino acids. The CDR3 region has the DNA TGTGCCAGCAGTTACCCCCTAGCGGGAGGGCCGCGATTCTTC. Translated: CASSYPLAGGPRFF.

The CDR3 here is CASSSLKHRDNYEQYF. DNA for the CDR3: TGTGCCAGCAGCTCCCTTAAACACCGGGACAACTACGAGCAGTACTTC. V gene TRBV5-4 combines with J gene TRBJ2-7; perhaps TRBD1 as D (6 bases). Germline-derived CDR1 and CDR2 are SGHNT and YYREEE (reference sequence). V was cut by 3 bases and J by 3 bases, with 19 bases left in between. The CDR3 has 16 amino acids.

The chain uses TRBV6-5 and TRBJ1-6, with 7 bases matching TRBD1. The V and J ends lost 6 bases and 8 bases, in that order; junction bases with no gene match: 10. The length of the CDR3 is 15 residues. The germline gives CDR1 MNHEY, CDR2 SVGAGI. The CDR3 region is CASRPSGQLYSPLHF. The CDR3 DNA reads as TGTGCCAGCAGGCCGTCGGGACAGTTGTATTCACCCCTCCACTTT.

This chain joins TRBV2 and TRBJ2-5, with a tentative D call TRBD2 (6 bases). The V and J ends lost 0 bases and 0 bases respectively, with 11 bases between them. There are 16 residues in the CDR3. The germline CDR1 and CDR2 sequences are SNHLY and FYNNEI. This CDR3 reads CASSEALRGNQETQYF. CDR3 nucleotide sequence: TGTGCCAGCAGTGAAGCGCTTCGCGGGAACCAAGAGACCCAGTACTTC. Full variable domain (missing parts from reference TRBV2 and TRBJ2-5): EPEVTQTPSHQVTQMGQEVILRCVPISNHLYFYWYRQILGQKVEFLVSFYNNEISEKSEIFDDQFSVERPDGSNFTLKIRSTKLEDSAMYFCASSEALRGNQETQYFGPGTRLLVL.

This chain connects TRBV4-1 to TRBJ2-1, with 9 positions matching TRBD2. Germline V gene lookup returns CDR1 MGHRA and CDR2 YSYEKL. After removal of 4 bases from V and 7 bases from J, the junction contained 8 bases not matched to a gene. CDR3 length equals 15 residues. CDR3 bases: TGCGCCAGCAGCCCCCTGGGACTAGCAACGAATGAGCAGTTCTTC. This sequence encodes CASSPLGLATNEQFF.

This chain joins TRBV18 and TRBJ2-7; 8 positions match TRBD1. The junction had 3 bases not matched to a gene; V was cut back by 5 bases and J by 0 bases. There are 14 residues in the CDR3. The germline CDR1 and CDR2 sequences are KGHSH and LQKENI. This CDR3 is CASSSQGASYEQYF. The CDR3 DNA reads TGTGCCAGCTCAAGCCAGGGGGCCTCCTACGAGCAGTACTTC.

V and J are TRBV28 and TRBJ2-5, with D possibly being TRBD2 (5 bases). This CDR3 region has 14 residues. V gave up 4 bases and J gave up 0 bases, with 9 bases separating them. Germline-derived CDR1 and CDR2 are MDHEN and SYDVKM. The CDR3 here is CASSYPGNQETQYF. In DNA form, the CDR3 reads TGTGCCAGCAGTTACCCCGGGAACCAAGAGACCCAGTACTTC.

V is TRBV27 and J is TRBJ2-7; D is possibly TRBD1 (6 bases). The germline gives CDR1 MNHEY, CDR2 SMNVEV (reference sequence). Trimming shortened V by 2 bases and J by 1 base, and 9 bases separated the two germline ends. This CDR3 contains 14 residues. For the CDR3, the DNA is TGTGCCAGCAGTTTAAGACAGGATTCCTACGAGCAGTACTTC. It codes for CASSLRQDSYEQYF.

This clone occurred once. V is TRBV30 and J is TRBJ1-3; D not resolved. CDR1 and CDR2 (germline): GTSNPN, SVGIG (reference sequence). CDR3 length: 13 amino acids. With 4 bases removed from V and 0 bases from J, the gap between germline ends came to 7 bases. CDR3 residues: CAWTASSGNTIYF. The CDR3 region has the DNA TGTGCCTGGACCGCCAGCTCTGGAAACACCATATATTTT.

The chain combines TRBV4-3 with TRBJ1-1, with D unclear. In germline, CDR1 is LGHNA, CDR2 YSLEER. Trimming removed 0 bases at V and 1 base at J, with 6 bases between. The CDR3 is made up of 14 amino acids. DNA of the CDR3: TGCGCCAGCAGCCAAGATCCCCGGAACACTGAAGCTTTCTTT. Amino acids: CASSQDPRNTEAFF.

The chain employs TRBV19 and TRBJ1-6, with 7 bases that match TRBD1. Looked up from germline, CDR1 is LNHDA and CDR2 is SQIVND (reference sequence). CDR3 length: 15 residues. V lost 5 bases, J lost 7 bases, and 8 bases stayed unmatched. CDR3 coding DNA: TGTGCCAGTAGTCCCGGGGGACAGTTAAATTCACCCCTCCACTTT. Protein sequence: CASSPGGQLNSPLHF. Supplemented by reference TRBV19 and TRBJ1-6, the full variable domain reads DGGITQSPKYLFRKEGQNVTLSCEQNLNHDAMYWYRQDPGQGLRLIYYSQIVNDFQKGDIAEGYSVSREKKESFPLTVTSAQKNPTAFYLCASSPGGQLNSPLHFGNGTRLTVT.

The rearrangement uses TRBV18 and TRBJ2-3; 10 bases match TRBD2. Germline V CDR1 and CDR2: KGHSH, LQKENI. V shed 6 bases, J shed 8 bases, and the junction held 14 bases outside the gene matches. CDR3 length: 16 amino acids. The CDR3 DNA follows: TGTGCCAGCTCCCTGGCTAGCGGGGGCCCCGCGGGTACGCAGTATTTT. Amino acids: CASSLASGGPAGTQYF.

The V call is TRBV7-9, the J call TRBJ1-6; 8 bases are shared with TRBD1. This CDR3 contains 15 residues. After removal of 4 bases from V and 8 bases from J, the junction contained 7 bases not matched to a gene. Looked up from germline, CDR1 is SEHNR and CDR2 is FQNEAQ (reference sequence). CDR3 sequence: CASSSVTGGYSPLHF. CDR3 DNA: TGTGCCAGCAGCTCGGTAACAGGGGGATATTCACCCCTCCACTTT.

This clone has a single count. The rearrangement joins TRBV2 to TRBJ2-7, with TRBD1 as a possible D gene (6 bases). The CDR3 covers 14 residues. CDR1 is SNHLY and CDR2 is FYNNEI in the germline V gene. V lost 3 bases, J lost 1 base, and 10 bases lay in between. This CDR3 reads CASSDRGESYEQYF. The CDR3 DNA sequence: TGTGCCAGCAGTGACAGGGGAGAATCCTACGAGCAGTACTTC.

V gene TRBV3-1 (or the pseudogene TRBV3-2) combines with J gene TRBJ1-4, with D tentatively TRBD1 (6 bases). The CDR3 is made up of 17 amino acids. V was pared by 5 bases and J by 6 bases, with 22 bases between. Germline V CDR1 and CDR2: LGHDT, YNNKEL (reference sequence). CDR3 region: CASSEGPHREYHEKLFF. CDR3 nucleotide sequence: TGTGCCAGCAGCGAAGGGCCGCACAGGGAATATCATGAAAAACTGTTTTTT.

The chain joins TRBV24-1 to TRBJ2-7, with D tentatively TRBD1 (7 bases). The germline V gene encodes CDR1 KGHDR and CDR2 SFDVKD. The CDR3 has 16 amino acids. Trimming left V 0 bases short and J 2 bases short, with 13 bases between. CDR3 DNA: TGTGCCACCAGTGATTTGCTGCAGGGGGGAGCCTACGAGCAGTACTTC. Protein: CATSDLLQGGAYEQYF.

CDR3 residues: CASRGAGTASNQPQHF. CDR3 bases: TGCGCCAGCAGAGGGGCAGGGACAGCGAGCAATCAGCCCCAGCATTTT. The chain is built from TRBV10-2 and TRBJ1-5; TRBD1 aligns across 7 bases. Per germline, CDR1 WSHSY and CDR2 SAAADI. Trimming took 6 bases from V and 1 from J; bases not matched to a gene: 9. The length of the CDR3 is 16 residues.

The V and J genes are TRBV9 and TRBJ2-3, with D perhaps matching TRBD2 (6 bases). The germline CDR1 and CDR2 sequences are SGDLS and YYNGEE. The CDR3 length is 15 residues. Trimming cost V 2 bases and J 0 bases, with 10 bases left between them. The CDR3, as DNA: TGTGCCAGCAGCGTCCGAGGGACTAGCACAGATACGCAGTATTTT. Amino acids: CASSVRGTSTDTQYF.

The V call is TRBV28, the J call TRBJ1-4; D perhaps matches TRBD1 (5 bases). Trimming stripped 4 bases from V and 10 bases from J, with 16 bases between. The CDR3 runs 14 residues. Germline V gives CDR1 MDHEN, CDR2 SYDVKM. For the CDR3, the DNA is TGTGCCAGCAGTTGGCAACAAGCCCAGGGAAAACTGTTTTTT. This codes for CASSWQQAQGKLFF. The whole variable domain, filled in from reference TRBV28 and TRBJ1-4, reads DVKVTQSSRYLVKRTGEKVFLECVQDMDHENMFWYRQDPGLGLRLIYFSYDVKMKEKGDIPEGYSVSREKKERFSLILESASTNQTSMYLCASSWQQAQGKLFFGSGTQLSVL.